This T cell receptor (beta chain) came from a study of blood T cell repertoires in COVID-19. Clones were read by immunoSEQ multiplex PCR, and TCRdb kept only the in-frame ones, dropping some. Altogether 250,000 to 350,000 clones are present, 85% to 90% being singletons, with the ten largest covering 2.5% to 3.5%. The CDR3 is made up of 16 amino acids. With V trimmed by 4 bases and J by 1 base, 8 bases remained unmatched. Germline values: CDR1 LGHDT, CDR2 YNNKEL (reference sequence). This rearrangement joins TRBV3-1 (or the pseudogene TRBV3-2) to TRBJ2-5, with 8 nucleotides matching TRBD2. The sample comprised peripheral blood. The source is a woman aged 30 to 39 with COVID-19, enrolled during active disease. The CDR3 bases are TGTGCCAGCAGCCGTTCACGAAGCGGGAGCCAAGAGACCCAGTACTTC. It translates to CASSRSRSGSQETQYF.